These 22 T cell receptor beta chains came from one sample sequenced in a study of blood T cell repertoires in COVID-19. Measured with immunoSEQ multiplex PCR; TCRdb has only the in-frame clones, and not every one. This table holds 45,000 or so clones, around 86% found once. Sequences were obtained from peripheral blood. These receptors originate from a woman in her sixties with acute or convalescent COVID-19.

Remarks on this clone: At the DNA level, this CDR3 is encoded by other sequences in the same sample as well. V usage is TRBV24-1 and J usage is TRBJ1-1, with D perhaps TRBD1 (5 bases). Germline-derived CDR1 and CDR2 are KGHDR and SFDVKD. This CDR3 spans 13 amino acids. Trimming took 5 bases from V and 2 from J, leaving 8 bases between them. The CDR3 DNA is TGTGCCACCAGTGGGGGGGGTAACACTGAAGCTTTCTTT. It yields the protein CATSGGGNTEAFF.

The chain has TRBV10-3 and TRBJ2-3, with TRBD2 matching 10 bases. CDR1 and CDR2 from the germline V gene are ENHRY and SYGVKD. V lost 7 bases to trimming and J lost 3 bases; unmatched junction nucleotides: 1. The CDR3 sequence is 13 residues long. The CDR3 bases are TGTGCCATCAATAGCGGGGGGACAGATACGCAGTATTTT. It is translated as CAINSGGTDTQYF.

The gene calls are TRBV4-2 and TRBJ2-2, with 10 nucleotides matching TRBD2. This CDR3 spans 14 amino acids. Germline V lookup: CDR1 LGHNA, CDR2 YNFKEQ. Trimming cost V 7 bases and J 6 bases; bases outside gene matches: 5. The CDR3 here is CASNPSGRAGELFF. The CDR3 region has the DNA TGTGCCAGCAACCCAAGCGGGAGGGCCGGGGAGCTGTTTTTT.

This sequence joins TRBV9 and TRBJ1-1; D is uncertain. The CDR3 sequence is 14 residues long. Between the trimmed V and J ends, which lost 7 bases and 0 bases, there was a span of 13 bases. Germline CDR1 and CDR2: SGDLS and YYNGEE. The CDR3 sequence is CASSSAYMNTEAFF. DNA for the CDR3: TGTGCCAGCTCTAGTGCATACATGAACACTGAAGCTTTCTTT.

This rearrangement joins TRBV14 to TRBJ2-7; D may be TRBD2 (5 bases). Germline CDR1 SGHDN, CDR2 FVKESK. Trimming stripped 1 base from V and 4 bases from J, with 38 bases between. The CDR3 is 23 amino acids. CDR3 DNA: TGTGCCAGCAGCCAAGGAACCCGTCATCCCATTCCTATACGGGGATATATGGAATACGAGCAGTACTTC. Amino acids: CASSQGTRHPIPIRGYMEYEQYF. Full variable domain (outside the CDR3, taken from reference TRBV14 and TRBJ2-7): EAGVTQFPSHSVIEKGQTVTLRCDPISGHDNLYWYRRVMGKEIKFLLHFVKESKQDESGMPNNRFLAERTGGTYSTLKVQPAELEDSGVYFCASSQGTRHPIPIRGYMEYEQYFGPGTRLTVT.

This clone was recorded a few times. The rearrangement joins TRBV30 to TRBJ2-1, with 11 bases that match TRBD1. V dropped 2 bases and J dropped 6; count of bases not matched to a gene: 3. Germline V gene sequence: CDR1 GTSNPN, CDR2 SVGIG (reference sequence). This CDR3 contains 14 residues. CDR3 coding DNA: TGTGCCTGGAGTTCCGGACAGGGGGCCAATGAGCAGTTCTTC. Its translation: CAWSSGQGANEQFF.

The genes are TRBV5-5 and TRBJ1-1; D is unclear. Germline loops: CDR1 SGHKS, CDR2 YYEKEE (reference sequence). There are 13 residues in the CDR3. Trimming removed 0 bases at V and 3 bases at J, with 6 bases between. Written as DNA, the CDR3 is TGTGCCAGCAGCTTGGCTCGGGACACTGAAGCTTTCTTT. Encoded protein: CASSLARDTEAFF.

In its sample, this clone was seen once. This chain joins TRBV27 and TRBJ1-2; possibly TRBD1 for D (6 bases). Germline-derived CDR1 and CDR2 are MNHEY and SMNVEV (reference sequence). The length of the CDR3 is 13 residues. V was pared by 2 bases and J by 10 bases, with 14 bases between. The CDR3 loop is CASSLTDSRDYTF. The CDR3 coding sequence is TGTGCCAGCAGTTTAACGGACAGCAGAGACTACACCTTC.

The V and J genes are TRBV14 and TRBJ2-1; the match to TRBD2 covers 10 bases. The germline CDR1 and CDR2 sequences are SGHDN and FVKESK. The CDR3 is 15 residues long. V dropped 2 bases and J dropped 2; count of bases not matched to a gene: 0. CDR3: CASSQTSGAYNEQFF. CDR3 DNA: TGTGCCAGCAGCCAAACTAGCGGGGCCTACAATGAGCAGTTCTTC.

The V and J genes are TRBV12-3 or TRBV12-4 and TRBJ1-2, with D possibly TRBD1 on 5 matching bases. V shed 3 bases and J shed 2 bases, with 7 bases lying between them. The CDR3 covers 13 residues. CDR3 protein: CASSFSGNYGYTF. For the CDR3, the DNA is TGTGCCAGCAGTTTCTCAGGGAACTATGGCTACACCTTC.

The chain recombines TRBV11-2 with TRBJ2-5; a possible D gene is TRBD1 (6 bases). V was shortened by 0 bases and J by 1 base, with 6 bases between the two germline ends. Germline V CDR1 and CDR2: SGHAT, FQNNGV. This CDR3 is built from 14 residues. The CDR3 reads CASSLEGAQETQYF. In nucleotides, the CDR3 is TGTGCCAGCAGCTTAGAGGGGGCCCAAGAGACCCAGTACTTC.

With respect to this clone: Since the CDR3 does not end with the conserved phenylalanine or tryptophan, this likely comes from a read error. Because the CDR3's place on the DNA is in doubt, the DNA is left out and the CDR3 is given as listed by TCRdb. This chain connects TRBV24-1 to TRBJ2-7; TRBD1, the table's D call, was not compared with the DNA. Looked up from germline, CDR1 is KGHDR and CDR2 is SFDVKD. Including both end residues, the CDR3 is 11 amino acids long. CDR3 sequence: CATSDSRWLYL.

This clone was counted a few times. The V call is TRBV27, the J call TRBJ1-2; TRBD1 might be the D (5 bases). Per the germline V gene, CDR1 is MNHEY and CDR2 is SMNVEV (reference sequence). The CDR3 is 13 residues long. V was shortened by 5 bases and J by 3 bases, with 10 bases between the two germline ends. This chain's CDR3 is CASSNRSYYGYTF. The CDR3 DNA follows: TGTGCCAGCAGTAACAGGAGCTACTATGGCTACACCTTC.

The chain is built from TRBV5-1 and TRBJ1-1; D might be TRBD1 (5 bases). The CDR3 length is 18 residues. V was shortened by 3 bases and J by 1 base, with 22 bases between the two germline ends. Per germline, CDR1 SGHRS and CDR2 YFSETQ. The CDR3 DNA sequence: TGCGCCAGCAGCTCCCCAAAGGGGCGCAGGGTGGCGAACACTGAAGCTTTCTTT. Protein: CASSSPKGRRVANTEAFF.

The rearrangement joins TRBV5-6 to TRBJ1-5; D is uncertain. Germline V gene data show CDR1 as SGHDT and CDR2 as YYEEEE. V was trimmed by 0 bases and J by 8 bases, leaving 9 bases between them. CDR3 length equals 13 residues. The chain's CDR3 is CASSLGLGEPQHF. The CDR3 nucleotides read TGTGCCAGCAGCTTGGGGCTCGGGGAGCCCCAGCATTTT.

In DNA, the CDR3 is TGTGCCAGCAGTCCAGAACTAAATTCACCCCTCCACTTT. The encoded protein is CASSPELNSPLHF. This chain links TRBV7-9 with TRBJ1-6, with D uncertain. CDR1 is SEHNR, CDR2 FQNEAQ, per germline (reference sequence). The CDR3 length is 13 residues. V was cut by 6 bases and J by 7 bases, with 10 bases left in between.

The chain joins TRBV6-6 to TRBJ1-2; maybe TRBD1 (6 bases). Germline lookup yields CDR1 MNHNY and CDR2 SVGAGI (reference sequence). This CDR3 has 14 residues. The ends were cut back, 6 bases at V and 3 bases at J, with 14 bases in the middle. CDR3 sequence reads: CASRNDRTYYGYTF. CDR3 DNA sequence: TGTGCCAGCAGAAACGACAGGACCTACTATGGCTACACCTTC.

This chain links TRBV18 with TRBJ1-1, with 7 positions matching TRBD1. Germline V gene lookup returns CDR1 KGHSH and CDR2 LQKENI. The junction had 5 bases not matched to a gene; V was cut back by 2 bases and J by 2 bases. This CDR3 contains 15 residues. The CDR3 loop is CASSPAGQINTEAFF. CDR3 nucleotides: TGTGCCAGCTCACCAGCGGGACAGATTAACACTGAAGCTTTCTTT.

This clone has only one observation. The chain links TRBV3-1 (or the pseudogene TRBV3-2) to TRBJ1-2, with 8 bases that match TRBD1. The V and J ends lost 3 bases and 5 bases, in that order; junction bases with no gene match: 5. CDR1 is LGHDT and CDR2 is YNNKEL in the germline V gene (reference sequence). This CDR3 is 14 amino acids long. DNA of the CDR3: TGTGCCAGCAGCCATTCGGACAGGGATTATGGCTACACCTTC. This gives the protein CASSHSDRDYGYTF.

This chain joins TRBV30 and TRBJ1-6; 9 nucleotides match TRBD1. This CDR3 comprises 13 residues. Unmatched junction bases numbered 8, after V lost 8 bases and J lost 9 bases. CDR1 is GTSNPN and CDR2 is SVGIG in the germline V gene (reference sequence). The DNA of the CDR3 is TGTGCCGGACAGGGGTCTTTGAGTTCACCCCTCCACTTT. This codes for CAGQGSLSSPLHF.

The chain carries TRBV18 and TRBJ2-6; D perhaps matches TRBD2 (5 bases). Trimming cost V 2 bases and J 0 bases, with 11 bases left between them. Per germline, CDR1 KGHSH and CDR2 LQKENI. This CDR3 region has 17 residues. This CDR3 is CASSPKPGYSGANVLTF. The CDR3 DNA is TGTGCCAGCTCACCAAAACCGGGGTACTCTGGGGCCAACGTCCTGACTTTC.

The CDR3 region is CASSLKRAGGSHVDTEAFF. The CDR3 nucleotides are TGTGCCAGCTCATTAAAACGGGCAGGGGGCTCCCATGTGGACACTGAAGCTTTCTTT. The chain employs TRBV18 and TRBJ1-1, with TRBD1 matching over 8 bases. Germline V gene sequence: CDR1 KGHSH, CDR2 LQKENI. The CDR3 covers 19 residues. V was clipped by 5 bases and J by 3 bases; unmatched bases: 20.